The clone carrying this TCR beta chain was detected a few times. Its matching antigen is unknown. The authors ran the immunoSEQ assay, v3.0, at survey level. The method was immunoSEQ multiplex PCR; TCRdb's version includes in-frame clones alone and lacks a portion of them. The table records 23,000 or so clones, 80% to 85% of them present only once. This sample is drawn from a study of long-term antiretroviral therapy in people with HIV. Findings and caveats of the study: Relative to control repertoires, HIV repertoires exhibited narrower CDR3 length ranges. Transplant-donor-level diversity was not reached after ART, though diversity increased.

V was pared by 5 bases and J by 6 bases, with 11 bases between. Germline CDR1 and CDR2: MNHEY and SVGAGI. The CDR3 totals 13 residues. This clonotype originated in a man in his forties with HIV. Sequenced here: unsorted PBMCs, sampled 0.1 years before starting antiretroviral therapy. The gene calls are TRBV6-5 and TRBJ1-5, with D possibly matching TRBD1 (5 bases). CDR3 coding DNA: TGTGCCAGCAGTCTTAGACAGCTTCAGCCCCAGCATTTT. Translating it yields CASSLRQLQPQHF.